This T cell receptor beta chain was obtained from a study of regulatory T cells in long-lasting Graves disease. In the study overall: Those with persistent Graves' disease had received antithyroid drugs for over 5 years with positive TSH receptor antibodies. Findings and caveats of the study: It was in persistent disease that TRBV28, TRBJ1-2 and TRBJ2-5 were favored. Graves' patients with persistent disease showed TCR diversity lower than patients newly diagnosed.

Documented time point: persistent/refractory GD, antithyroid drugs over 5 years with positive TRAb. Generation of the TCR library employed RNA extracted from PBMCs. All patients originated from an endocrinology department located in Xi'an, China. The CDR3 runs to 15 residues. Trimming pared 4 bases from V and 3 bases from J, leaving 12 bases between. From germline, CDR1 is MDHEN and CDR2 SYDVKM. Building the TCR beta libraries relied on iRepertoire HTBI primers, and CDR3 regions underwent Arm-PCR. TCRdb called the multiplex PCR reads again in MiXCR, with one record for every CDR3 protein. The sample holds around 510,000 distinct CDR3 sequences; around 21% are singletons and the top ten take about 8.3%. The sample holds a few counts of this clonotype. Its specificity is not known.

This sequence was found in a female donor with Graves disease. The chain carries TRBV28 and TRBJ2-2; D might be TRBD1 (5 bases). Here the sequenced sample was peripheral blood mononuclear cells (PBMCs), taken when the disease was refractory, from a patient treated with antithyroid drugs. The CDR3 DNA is TGTGCCAGCAGTTCAATCGCCAGGGACACCGGGGAGCTGTTTTTT. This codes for CASSSIARDTGELFF.